Reported below is one TCR beta chain. Its antigen is not known. The CDR3 runs to 16 residues. Germline CDR1 MGHDK, CDR2 SYGVNS. The data originate from a study of cytomegalovirus exposure and HLA in healthy donors. General study points: A few CMV-associated chains proved CMV antigen-specific in vitro. Later analysis identified several of the most significant clusters that appeared linked to common viral pathogens. The authors judged a highly shared variant cluster likely a sequencing artifact. Accurate prediction of most subjects' HLA-A and HLA-B alleles from TCR beta sequences was reported.

Vbeta (60) and Jbeta (13) primers were used in the PCR. Profiling relied on immunoSEQ multiplex PCR, and the TCRdb table lists in-frame clones only, not all of them. The sample shows roughly 170,000 clones, 80% of them seen only once. The chain couples TRBV25-1 to TRBJ2-5, with TRBD1 matching over 10 bases. The J call may be in error: the DNA end matches TRBJ2-7 better. This receptor was taken from a man in his thirties or forties in good health and CMV-seropositive. Source material: PBMCs. Here the CDR3 DNA reads TGTGCCAGCAGTGGGGACAGGGGCCTTCTGGGGAACGAGCAGTACTTC. It encodes CASSGDRGLLGNEQYF.